This TCR beta chain emerged from a study of blood T cell repertoires in COVID-19. Study overall: Both acute and convalescent COVID-19 samples were obtained from the United States, Italy and Spain. In each case, the material was cDNA or gDNA derived from T cells, B-cell-depleted T cells, or PBMCs.

How the authors handled the data: Reference gene primer amplification in the assay estimated nucleated cell counts. Here immunoSEQ multiplex PCR was the method, and the copy in TCRdb shows in-frame clones only, minus some. Clone size and V and J calls were adopted from that table, with D and trimming inferred from the DNA. The data contain over 60,000 clones, approximately 90% of them seen just once; the ten biggest clones take up more than 2.5%. CDR3 length: 14 residues. CDR1 MNHNS and CDR2 SASEGT come from the germline V gene. The V end lost 3 bases, the J end lost 5 bases, and 14 bases lay between the germline ends.

The TCR was taken from a man between 70 and 80 years old with active or convalescent COVID-19. Sequenced sample: peripheral blood. The rearrangement links TRBV6-1 to TRBJ2-7; weak D call: TRBD1 (5 bases). CDR3 coding DNA: TGTGCCAGCAGTGATTCGTTGTCAGGGAACGAGCAGTACTTC. Translation: CASSDSLSGNEQYF.